These 30 T cell receptor beta chains were all obtained from the same sample, sequenced in a study of cytomegalovirus exposure and HLA in healthy donors. PCR involved 60 Vbeta and 13 Jbeta primers. Assay used: immunoSEQ multiplex PCR; TCRdb lists only in-frame clones, some missing. The table has about 190,000 clones, 70% to 75% seen once; the top ten hold about 4.4%. Sequenced input: PBMCs. The source is a man aged 25-45 years in good health and CMV-seropositive.

The V call is TRBV11-2, the J call TRBJ1-1, with D uncertain. Germline CDR1 reads SGHAT; CDR2 reads FQNNGV. This CDR3 contains 13 residues. The ends were cut back, 3 bases at V and 3 bases at J, with 8 bases in the middle. The CDR3: CASSLAGYTEAFF. CDR3 in DNA: TGTGCCAGCAGCTTGGCGGGATACACTGAAGCTTTCTTT.

This chain connects TRBV11-2 to TRBJ2-3; 7 positions match TRBD1. The germline V gene encodes CDR1 SGHAT and CDR2 FQNNGV. The CDR3 is made up of 14 amino acids. The J segment lost 4 bases and the V segment lost 3 bases, leaving 4 bases of the junction unmatched. CDR3 in amino acids: CASSFRQGADTQYF. The CDR3 DNA follows: TGTGCCAGCAGCTTTAGACAGGGAGCAGATACGCAGTATTTT.

This sequence joins TRBV7-9 and TRBJ1-5; D gene uncertain. This CDR3 has 15 residues. The V end was cut by 5 bases, the J end by 6 bases, with 17 bases between. Germline CDR1 SEHNR, CDR2 FQNEAQ (reference sequence). The chain's CDR3 is CASSPGGGYLQPQHF. Written as DNA, the CDR3 is TGTGCCAGCAGCCCAGGAGGAGGATATCTTCAGCCCCAGCATTTT.

This rearrangement joins TRBV2 to TRBJ1-4; D is possibly TRBD1 (6 bases). The CDR3 is made up of 15 amino acids. CDR1 is SNHLY and CDR2 is FYNNEI in the germline V gene. With 3 bases removed from V and 7 bases from J, the gap between germline ends came to 15 bases. Here the CDR3 reads CASSDFGGAGEKLFF. CDR3 nucleotide sequence: TGTGCCAGCAGTGATTTTGGGGGCGCGGGTGAAAAACTGTTTTTT.

This clone was seen only once. As DNA, the CDR3 is TGTGCCAGCAGCTTGGCAGTGGACGGGGGAGAAGCTAGCTTTTTAAACGAGCAGTACTTC. As protein: CASSLAVDGGEASFLNEQYF. V is TRBV5-8 and J is TRBJ2-7; possible D gene TRBD2, 6 bases. The germline V gene has CDR1 SGHTS and CDR2 YDEGEE. The CDR3 extends over 20 amino acids. V was shortened by 0 bases and J by 5 bases, with 30 bases between the two germline ends.

The rearrangement uses TRBV14 and TRBJ2-5; D may be TRBD2 (6 bases). V was trimmed by 1 base and J by 4 bases, leaving 13 bases between them. The CDR3 sequence is 15 residues long. Germline CDR1 and CDR2: SGHDN and FVKESK. CDR3 nucleotide sequence: TGTGCCAGCAGCCAAGTTGGAGGGCTTGGAGAGACCCAGTACTTC. Translating it yields CASSQVGGLGETQYF.

This chain uses TRBV6-5 with TRBJ2-5, with TRBD2 matching over 9 bases. V was clipped by 4 bases and J by 4 bases; unmatched bases: 7. The CDR3 has 15 amino acids. The V gene's germline CDR1 is MNHEY and CDR2 SVGAGI. The CDR3 is CASSSDPLAGETQYF. The CDR3 DNA sequence: TGTGCCAGCAGTTCCGACCCACTAGCGGGAGAGACCCAGTACTTC.

The chain combines TRBV18 with TRBJ1-2; D ambiguous. The V and J ends lost 3 bases and 1 base respectively, with 9 bases between them. The CDR3 has 14 residues. Germline V gene data show CDR1 as KGHSH and CDR2 as LQKENI. CDR3 loop: CASSPPSLNYGYTF. CDR3 in DNA: TGTGCCAGCTCACCGCCGAGTCTTAACTATGGCTACACCTTC.

V and J are TRBV23-1 and TRBJ2-7, with a tentative D call TRBD1 (5 bases). TRBV23-1 is known as an ORF, though its function is uncertain. The germline V and J ends were trimmed by 3 bases and 4 bases, with 19 bases remaining between them. This CDR3 has 16 residues. The chain's CDR3 is CASSHPQGPAPYEQYF. The CDR3 bases are TGCGCCAGCAGTCACCCCCAGGGTCCCGCTCCATACGAGCAGTACTTC.

The CDR3 region is CASSPSGRFSEKLFF. CDR3 sequence (DNA): TGTGCCAGCAGCCCAAGTGGCAGGTTCAGTGAAAAACTGTTTTTT. This sequence joins TRBV9 and TRBJ1-4; D not certain. Trimming cost V 4 bases and J 7 bases, with 17 bases left between them. The CDR3 contains 15 residues. Germline V lookup: CDR1 SGDLS, CDR2 YYNGEE.

The chain joins TRBV30 to TRBJ2-7; 13 bases map to TRBD2. Unmatched junction bases numbered 0, after V lost 3 bases and J lost 4 bases. Germline-derived CDR1 and CDR2 are GTSNPN and SVGIG (reference sequence). This CDR3 has 13 residues. This CDR3 reads CAWRTSGRYEQYF. CDR3 sequence (DNA): TGTGCCTGGAGGACTAGCGGGAGGTACGAGCAGTACTTC. The full variable domain, rest sourced from reference TRBV30 and TRBJ2-7, is SQTIHQWPATLVQPVGSPLSLECTVEGTSNPNLYWYRQAAGRGLQLLFYSVGIGQISSEVPQNLSASRPQDRQFILSSKKLLLSDSGFYLCAWRTSGRYEQYFGPGTRLTVT.

About this clone itself: This likely reflects a read error, since a far larger clone is one base away. The chain employs TRBV7-9 and TRBJ2-7; D ambiguous. The ends were cut back, 1 base at V and 0 bases at J, with 7 bases in the middle. This CDR3 is 14 amino acids long. Germline V gene lookup returns CDR1 SEHNR and CDR2 FQNEAQ (reference sequence). This CDR3 is CASSLGQASYEQYF. The CDR3 coding sequence is TGTGCCAGCAGCTTAGGGCAGGCCTCCTACGAGCAGTACTTC.

This CDR3 reads CASSFGAHQPQHF. CDR3 bases: TGTGCCAGCAGCTTTGGAGCCCATCAGCCCCAGCATTTT. The chain links TRBV7-2 to TRBJ1-5, with no clear D. The CDR3 has 13 amino acids. Germline loops: CDR1 SGHTA, CDR2 FQGNSA. Trimming took off 3 bases at V and 5 bases at J, with 8 bases between the two ends.

J is TRBJ2-1 and V is TRBV18; D may be TRBD2 (5 bases). Between the trimmed V and J ends, which lost 6 bases and 7 bases, there was a span of 19 bases. CDR1 is KGHSH and CDR2 is LQKENI in the germline V gene. CDR3 size: 15 residues. The CDR3 region is CASSPPLAGTNEQFF. DNA for the CDR3: TGTGCCAGCTCCCCGCCCCTAGCAGGTACAAATGAGCAGTTCTTC.

V and J are TRBV27 and TRBJ1-2; D possibly corresponds to TRBD1 (6 bases). Germline V CDR1 and CDR2: MNHEY, SMNVEV (reference sequence). The V gene lost 4 bases and the J gene lost 7 bases, with 10 bases spanning the gap. The CDR3 extends over 12 amino acids. CDR3: CASSSSRGGYTF. CDR3 sequence (DNA): TGTGCCAGCAGTTCCTCCAGGGGTGGCTACACCTTC.

The gene calls are TRBV11-3 and TRBJ2-3; possibly TRBD1 for D (6 bases). The CDR3 length is 14 residues. The V end lost 6 bases, the J end lost 6 bases, and 16 bases lay between the germline ends. Looked up from germline, CDR1 is SGHNT and CDR2 is YENEEA. The CDR3 DNA follows: TGTGCCAGCAGTCATAACAGGGACGGGGATACGCAGTATTTT. Encoded protein: CASSHNRDGDTQYF.

This clone was recorded a few times. V is TRBV6-6 and J is TRBJ2-7; perhaps TRBD1 as D (5 bases). The germline CDR1 and CDR2 sequences are MNHNY and SVGAGI (reference sequence). Between the trimmed V and J ends, which lost 2 bases and 1 base, there was a span of 6 bases. The CDR3 loop spans 13 amino acids. CDR3 DNA sequence: TGTGCCAGCAGTTACAGGGGATCCTACGAGCAGTACTTC. Translation: CASSYRGSYEQYF.

Of note for this clone: Other DNA sequences in the sample encode the same CDR3. This chain uses TRBV7-2 with TRBJ2-7, with a tentative D call TRBD2 (6 bases). Germline V lookup: CDR1 SGHTA, CDR2 FQGNSA. V lost 5 bases and J 2 bases, leaving 22 bases between the germline ends. The CDR3 covers 17 residues. CDR3 sequence reads: CASSPSRPDYYTYEQYF. For the CDR3, the DNA is TGTGCCAGCAGCCCGTCACGTCCGGACTACTATACCTACGAGCAGTACTTC.

The chain couples TRBV19 to TRBJ2-2; TRBD2 agrees at 7 bases. V gave up 7 bases and J gave up 4 bases; unmatched junction bases: 6. CDR1 is LNHDA and CDR2 is SQIVND in the germline V gene (reference sequence). The CDR3 totals 14 residues. The CDR3 DNA follows: TGTGCCAGTAAACCAGGGAGGGGCACCGGGGAGCTGTTTTTT. Encoded protein: CASKPGRGTGELFF.

CDR3 nucleotides: TGTGCCAGCAGCTTGGATAGGGCGGGGGGGCCCAGGGGGCAAGAGACCCAGTACTTC. It encodes CASSLDRAGGPRGQETQYF. The gene calls are TRBV5-6 and TRBJ2-5; the match to TRBD2 covers 9 bases. CDR1 and CDR2 (germline): SGHDT, YYEEEE. CDR3 length equals 19 residues. V was pared by 0 bases and J by 2 bases, with 14 bases of the junction left unmatched.

This clone has more than one count but fewer than ten. This sample includes further DNA sequences coding for the same CDR3. The V call is TRBV28, the J call TRBJ2-7; D is perhaps TRBD1 (5 bases). This CDR3 is 11 amino acids long. CDR1 and CDR2 (germline): MDHEN, SYDVKM. Trimming left V 5 bases short and J 5 bases short, with 7 bases between. The CDR3 DNA follows: TGTGCCAGCAGTCTACAGGACGAGCAGTACTTC. Its translation is CASSLQDEQYF.

Only a few counts were recorded for this clone. V is TRBV7-3 and J is TRBJ2-7; D possibly corresponds to TRBD1 (6 bases). CDR3 length: 15 residues. Trimming pared 2 bases from V and 4 bases from J, leaving 15 bases between. The germline CDR1 and CDR2 sequences are SGHTA and FQGTGA. CDR3 DNA sequence: TGTGCCAGCAGCTTAGAGCTTACAGGGATTTACGAGCAGTACTTC. Translating gives CASSLELTGIYEQYF.

This rearrangement joins TRBV5-1 to TRBJ2-4, with D perhaps matching TRBD1 (6 bases). Trimming took off 6 bases at V and 6 bases at J, with 16 bases between the two ends. Germline-derived CDR1 and CDR2 are SGHRS and YFSETQ. This CDR3 has 14 residues. CDR3 amino acids: CASNSELGGNIQYF. CDR3 bases: TGCGCCAGCAATTCAGAATTAGGGGGAAACATTCAGTACTTC.

The J gene is TRBJ1-6, the V gene TRBV10-3, with unresolved D. In germline, CDR1 is ENHRY, CDR2 SYGVKD. This CDR3 comprises 16 residues. The V and J ends lost 4 bases and 2 bases respectively, with 12 bases between them. The CDR3 bases are TGTGCCATCAGTGCCGGTGATGGGCCCTATAATTCACCCCTCCACTTT. Protein product: CAISAGDGPYNSPLHF.

The chain couples TRBV25-1 to TRBJ1-2; unclear D gene. The germline gives CDR1 MGHDK, CDR2 SYGVNS. V dropped 5 bases and J dropped 2 bases, with 15 bases sitting between them. The CDR3 has 15 residues. The CDR3 coding sequence is TGTGCCAGCAGTAAGACTCGTGACGGGAACTATGGCTACACCTTC. Its protein is CASSKTRDGNYGYTF.

The gene calls are TRBV19 and TRBJ2-7, with TRBD2 identical over 9 bases. The germline V gene has CDR1 LNHDA and CDR2 SQIVND (reference sequence). The CDR3 consists of 15 residues. V was clipped by 6 bases and J by 2 bases; unmatched bases: 8. In nucleotides, the CDR3 is TGTGCCAGTAGCCCTAGTAGCGGGGGCACCTACGAGCAGTACTTC. This codes for CASSPSSGGTYEQYF.

This clone was counted between two and nine times. The chain recombines TRBV6-5 with TRBJ1-2; D might be TRBD1 (5 bases). Trimming cost V 4 bases and J 4 bases, with 13 bases left between them. The CDR3 length is 14 residues. In germline, CDR1 is MNHEY, CDR2 SVGAGI. CDR3 bases: TGTGCCAGCAGTTTAAGGGGCGTGGGCTATGGCTACACCTTC. Translated: CASSLRGVGYGYTF.

The rearrangement links TRBV7-2 to TRBJ2-7; 7 nucleotides agree with TRBD1. Losses at the gene ends were 1 base for V and 3 bases for J; bases not matched to a gene: 3. Looked up from germline, CDR1 is SGHTA and CDR2 is FQGNSA. The CDR3 contains 14 residues. CDR3 amino acids: CASSLGQGFYEQYF. In DNA form, the CDR3 reads TGTGCCAGCAGCTTAGGACAGGGATTCTACGAGCAGTACTTC. The variable domain in full, completed from reference TRBV7-2 and TRBJ2-7, reads GAGVSQSPSNKVTEKGKDVELRCDPISGHTALYWYRQSLGQGLEFLIYFQGNSAPDKSGLPSDRFSAERTGGSVSTLTIQRTQQEDSAVYLCASSLGQGFYEQYFGPGTRLTVT.

This chain links TRBV19 with TRBJ2-3; 8 bases fit TRBD2. The CDR3 is 19 residues long. The ends lost 6 bases at V and 3 bases at J; junction bases unmatched: 20. Germline V gene sequence: CDR1 LNHDA, CDR2 SQIVND (reference sequence). The CDR3 DNA is TGTGCCAGTAGGCAACAGCCCCTCTCGGCGGGAGGAATGACAGATACGCAGTATTTT. Its protein is CASRQQPLSAGGMTDTQYF.

The chain couples TRBV19 to TRBJ2-3, with 9 bases identical to TRBD2. The germline CDR1 and CDR2 sequences are LNHDA and SQIVND (reference sequence). The CDR3 consists of 14 residues. V shed 5 bases, J shed 6 bases, and the junction held 6 bases outside the gene matches. CDR3 DNA sequence: TGTGCCAGTAGTGTGACTAGCGGTAGGGATACGCAGTATTTT. Its protein is CASSVTSGRDTQYF.